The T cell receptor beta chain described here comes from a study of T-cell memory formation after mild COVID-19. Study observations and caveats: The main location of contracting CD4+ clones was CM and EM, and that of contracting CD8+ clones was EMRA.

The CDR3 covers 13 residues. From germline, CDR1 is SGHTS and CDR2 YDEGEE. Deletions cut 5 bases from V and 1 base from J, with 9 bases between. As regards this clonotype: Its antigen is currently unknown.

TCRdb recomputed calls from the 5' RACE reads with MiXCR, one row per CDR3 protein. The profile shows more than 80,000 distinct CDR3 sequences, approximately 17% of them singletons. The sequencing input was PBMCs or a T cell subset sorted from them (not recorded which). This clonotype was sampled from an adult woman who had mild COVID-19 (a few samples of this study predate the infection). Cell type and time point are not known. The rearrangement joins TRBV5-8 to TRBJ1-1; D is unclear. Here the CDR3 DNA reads TGTGCCAGCAGTGTGGGCCCGAACACTGAAGCTTTCTTT. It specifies CASSVGPNTEAFF.